These 16 T cell receptor beta chains came from one sample sequenced in a study of untreated major depressive disorder. Study-wide points: CD4+ T cells from depressed patients used TRBV05-01 (Vbeta 5.1) more often than controls.

Their specific antigens are unknown. Sequencing was performed with immunoSEQ multiplex PCR; in TCRdb, only in-frame clones are kept and a portion is missing. Among 10,000 to 15,000 clones listed, under 95% were seen once. The specimen sequenced was CD4+ T cells from PBMCs. Receptors were obtained from a woman in her twenties or thirties with major depressive disorder.

The V call is TRBV27, the J call TRBJ1-3; D is possibly TRBD1 (6 bases). V lost 6 bases, J lost 2 bases, and 8 bases lay in between. In germline, CDR1 is MNHEY, CDR2 SMNVEV (reference sequence). This CDR3 spans 13 amino acids. The CDR3 here is CASRGGAGNTIYF. In DNA, the CDR3 is TGTGCCAGCAGAGGGGGGGCTGGAAACACCATATATTTT.

This clone was seen a single time. This sequence joins TRBV10-2 and TRBJ1-1; TRBD1 might be the D (5 bases). This CDR3 is 11 amino acids long. CDR1 WSHSY and CDR2 SAAADI come from the germline V gene. V was cut by 6 bases and J by 8 bases, with 10 bases left in between. CDR3 sequence: CASRLTDEAFF. CDR3 nucleotides: TGCGCCAGCAGACTGACAGACGAAGCTTTCTTT.

The chain employs TRBV7-9 and TRBJ1-5; 7 nucleotides match TRBD1. This CDR3 is built from 15 residues. V dropped 1 base and J dropped 6; count of bases not matched to a gene: 6. Germline CDR1 SEHNR, CDR2 FQNEAQ (reference sequence). The CDR3 spells CASSLGGRGVQPQHF. In nucleotides, the CDR3 is TGTGCCAGCAGCTTAGGCGGCAGGGGGGTTCAGCCCCAGCATTTT.

V is TRBV25-1 and J is TRBJ2-3; D may correspond to TRBD1 or TRBD2 (5 bases each). Trimming took 1 base from V and 3 from J, leaving 14 bases between them. From germline, CDR1 is MGHDK and CDR2 SYGVNS. The CDR3 spans 16 residues. In DNA form, the CDR3 reads TGTGCCAGCAGTGAATTGGGGGAAGCGGTGACAGATACGCAGTATTTT. It specifies CASSELGEAVTDTQYF.

This sequence joins TRBV30 and TRBJ2-7, with D possibly matching TRBD2 (6 bases). Germline CDR1 reads GTSNPN; CDR2 reads SVGIG (reference sequence). Trimming stripped 2 bases from V and 1 base from J, with 9 bases between. This CDR3 is 13 amino acids long. This CDR3 reads CAWSRGGSYEQYF. As DNA, the CDR3 is TGTGCCTGGAGTCGTGGGGGGTCCTACGAGCAGTACTTC.

The chain is built from TRBV29-1 and TRBJ2-1, with no clear D. In germline, CDR1 is SQVTM, CDR2 ANQGSEA. V lost 8 bases to trimming and J lost 7 bases, with 12 bases between them. This CDR3 has 11 residues. CDR3 residues: CSWERVNEQFF. CDR3 sequence (DNA): TGCAGCTGGGAAAGGGTGAATGAGCAGTTCTTC.

The V gene is TRBV29-1, the J gene TRBJ2-5, with D possibly TRBD1 on 5 matching bases. The CDR3 sequence is 12 residues long. Trimming removed 7 bases from V and 9 bases from J, with 18 bases in between. CDR1 and CDR2 from the germline V gene are SQVTM and ANQGSEA. The CDR3 loop is CSARTSDRAQYF. The CDR3 DNA sequence: TGCAGCGCTAGGACATCGGATAGGGCCCAGTACTTC.

The chain combines TRBV27 with TRBJ2-7, with D perhaps TRBD1 or TRBD2 (5 bases each). The CDR3 spans 15 residues. Germline CDR1 is MNHEY and CDR2 is SMNVEV (reference sequence). V gave up 6 bases and J gave up 0 bases, with 15 bases separating them. The DNA for the CDR3 is TGTGCCAGCAGACGCCAGGGAGAGGCCTCCTACGAGCAGTACTTC. Translation: CASRRQGEASYEQYF.

The rearrangement uses TRBV6-5 and TRBJ2-3, with a tentative D call TRBD1 (6 bases). This CDR3 is 15 amino acids long. Trimming took off 0 bases at V and 2 bases at J, with 9 bases between the two ends. CDR1 is MNHEY, CDR2 SVGAGI, per germline. CDR3 in amino acids: CASSYSRTDTDTQYF. The CDR3 DNA reads as TGTGCCAGCAGTTACTCGAGGACAGACACAGATACGCAGTATTTT.

The V and J genes are TRBV27 and TRBJ2-1; TRBD2 aligns across 15 bases. The CDR3 extends over 18 amino acids. The germline V gene has CDR1 MNHEY and CDR2 SMNVEV (reference sequence). V shed 7 bases and J 6 bases; nucleotides not matched to a gene: 13. CDR3 protein: CASIPWTSGRVVGNEQFF. In DNA, the CDR3 is TGTGCCAGCATACCCTGGACTAGCGGGAGGGTAGTCGGCAATGAGCAGTTCTTC.

The genes are TRBV7-2 and TRBJ2-7; 9 bases align to TRBD2. The CDR3 is 15 amino acids. The V and J ends lost 2 bases and 6 bases, in that order; junction bases with no gene match: 8. CDR1 is SGHTA and CDR2 is FQGNSA in the germline V gene. Here the CDR3 DNA reads TGTGCCAGCAGCTTATCGATAGCGGGAGAAGGCGAGCAGTACTTC. It specifies CASSLSIAGEGEQYF.

The J gene is TRBJ1-2, the V gene TRBV29-1; TRBD1 is a possible D gene (5 bases). CDR1 SQVTM and CDR2 ANQGSEA come from the germline V gene. The CDR3 has 13 residues. V was pared by 3 bases and J by 5 bases, with 13 bases between. The CDR3 sequence: CSVEVGRAYGYTF. For the CDR3, the DNA is TGCAGCGTTGAGGTGGGGCGAGCTTATGGCTACACCTTC.

This sequence joins TRBV4-3 and TRBJ2-6; a possible D gene is TRBD1 (6 bases). The V gene lost 3 bases and the J gene lost 0 bases, with 12 bases spanning the gap. Germline V gene data show CDR1 as LGHNA and CDR2 as YSLEER. This CDR3 spans 17 amino acids. Here the CDR3 reads CASSQGAPRSGANVLTF. CDR3 coding DNA: TGCGCCAGCAGCCAGGGGGCGCCACGCTCTGGGGCCAACGTCCTGACTTTC.

The J gene is TRBJ1-4, the V gene TRBV5-6; D remains ambiguous. The CDR3 runs 14 residues. Germline V lookup: CDR1 SGHDT, CDR2 YYEEEE. The V gene lost 4 bases and the J gene lost 8 bases, with 15 bases spanning the gap. In nucleotides, the CDR3 is TGTGCCAGCAGCCTGGACGTCAGTCGGGAAAAACTGTTTTTT. Residues: CASSLDVSREKLFF.

The chain combines TRBV5-1 with TRBJ2-1; 10 positions match TRBD1. This CDR3 contains 16 residues. Germline CDR1 reads SGHRS; CDR2 reads YFSETQ. Unmatched junction bases numbered 11, after V lost 4 bases and J lost 7 bases. CDR3 in DNA: TGCGCCAGCAGCGAGCTGTCCGGACAGGGGGTAAATGAGCAGTTCTTC. This sequence encodes CASSELSGQGVNEQFF.

The rearrangement links TRBV9 to TRBJ1-2; 12 bases are shared with TRBD1. The CDR3 covers 17 residues. CDR1 is SGDLS and CDR2 is YYNGEE in the germline V gene. With 3 bases clipped from V and 4 bases from J, the junction kept 10 bases outside the gene matches. The CDR3 DNA sequence: TGTGCCAGCAGCGCTAACACCGGGACAGGGGGCTTCTATGGCTACACCTTC. As protein: CASSANTGTGGFYGYTF.